This is a list of T cell receptor beta chains from one sample in a study of T cells in Graves' hyperthyroidism and ophthalmopathy. TCRdb fed the multiplex PCR reads into MiXCR, producing one record per CDR3 protein. Of 600,000 to 650,000 distinct CDR3 sequences listed, about 17% are singletons. Sample: blood. These receptors were obtained from a woman aged 30 to 39 with Graves' hyperthyroidism. The CDR3 runs from the conserved cysteine through the conserved F or W. Each record gives: V gene, CDR3 length, D gene, clone size, J gene, CDR3 protein, CDR3 DNA. The D gene is left open where the match is weak. Size tells how often a clone was seen (once, few, many) or the class of an expanded clone, and some rows leave it out.

>TRBV20-1|13|.|few|TRBJ2-1
CSASLGGADEQFF
TGCAGTGCTAGTTTGGGGGGAGCCGATGAGCAGTTCTTC
>TRBV4-2|15|TRBD1|few|TRBJ2-1
CASSQDRGFGNEQFF
TGTGCCAGCAGCCAGGACAGGGGATTCGGCAATGAGCAGTTCTTC
>TRBV15|15|TRBD2|once|TRBJ2-3
CATSRPAGVQNTQYF
TGTGCCACCAGCAGACCAGCGGGAGTTCAGAATACGCAGTATTTT
>TRBV5-5|16|TRBD1|few|TRBJ1-5
CASSRLAGQGSQPQHF
TGTGCCAGCAGCCGTCTAGCGGGACAGGGTAGTCAGCCCCAGCATTTT
>TRBV28|16|.|.|TRBJ1-6
CASRVRGIGGHSPLHF
TGTGCCAGCCGCGTGAGGGGTATTGGGGGGCATTCACCCCTCCACTTT
>TRBV7-2|18|TRBD1|.|TRBJ2-4
CASSQGAGGRWAKNIQYF
TGTGCCAGCAGCCAGGGGGCAGGGGGCCGGTGGGCCAAAAACATTCAGTACTTC
>TRBV20-1|16|.|few|TRBJ2-1
CSARDRKGLNWNEQFF
TGCAGTGCTAGAGATCGTAAGGGATTAAATTGGAATGAGCAGTTCTTC
>TRBV11-1|14|.|many|TRBJ2-5
CATTGAGRQETQYF
TGTGCTACGACGGGGGCAGGGCGGCAAGAGACCCAGTACTTC
>TRBV5-1|16|.|many|TRBJ2-1
CASSLFGGPAYNEQFF
TGCGCCAGCAGCTTGTTCGGGGGCCCGGCCTACAATGAGCAGTTCTTC
>TRBV10-1|11|.|many|TRBJ1-1
CASSTGAEAFF
TGCGCCAGCAGCACGGGAGCTGAAGCTTTCTTT